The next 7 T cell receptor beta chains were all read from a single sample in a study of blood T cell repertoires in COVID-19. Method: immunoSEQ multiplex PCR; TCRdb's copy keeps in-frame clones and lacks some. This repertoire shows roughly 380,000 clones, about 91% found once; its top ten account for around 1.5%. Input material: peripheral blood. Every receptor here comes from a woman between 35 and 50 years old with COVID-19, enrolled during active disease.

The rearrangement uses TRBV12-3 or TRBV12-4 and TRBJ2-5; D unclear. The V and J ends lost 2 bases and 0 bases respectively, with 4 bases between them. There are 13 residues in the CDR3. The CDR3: CASSLINQETQYF. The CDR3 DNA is TGTGCCAGCAGTTTAATCAACCAAGAGACCCAGTACTTC.

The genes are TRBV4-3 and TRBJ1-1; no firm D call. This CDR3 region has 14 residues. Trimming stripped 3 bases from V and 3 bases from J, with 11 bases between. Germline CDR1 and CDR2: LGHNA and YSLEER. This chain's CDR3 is CASSQFGRDTEAFF. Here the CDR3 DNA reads TGCGCCAGCAGCCAGTTTGGGAGGGACACTGAAGCTTTCTTT.

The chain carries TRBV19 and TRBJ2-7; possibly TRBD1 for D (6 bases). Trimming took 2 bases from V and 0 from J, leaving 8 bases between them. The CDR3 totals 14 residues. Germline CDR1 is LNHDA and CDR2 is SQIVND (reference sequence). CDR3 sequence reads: CASSIQGFSYEQYF. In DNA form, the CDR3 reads TGTGCCAGTAGTATACAGGGGTTCTCCTACGAGCAGTACTTC.

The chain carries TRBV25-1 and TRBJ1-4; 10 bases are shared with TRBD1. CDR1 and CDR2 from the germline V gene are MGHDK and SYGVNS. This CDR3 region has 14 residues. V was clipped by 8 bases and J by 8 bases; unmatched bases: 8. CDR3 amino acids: CASGGTGAREKLFF. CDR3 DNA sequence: TGTGCCAGCGGGGGGACAGGGGCAAGAGAAAAACTGTTTTTT.

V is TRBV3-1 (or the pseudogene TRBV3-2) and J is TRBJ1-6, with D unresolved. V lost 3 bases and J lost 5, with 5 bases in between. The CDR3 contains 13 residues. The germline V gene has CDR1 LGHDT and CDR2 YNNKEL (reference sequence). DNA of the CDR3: TGTGCCAGCAGCCAGAGAAATAATTCACCCCTCCACTTT. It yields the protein CASSQRNNSPLHF.

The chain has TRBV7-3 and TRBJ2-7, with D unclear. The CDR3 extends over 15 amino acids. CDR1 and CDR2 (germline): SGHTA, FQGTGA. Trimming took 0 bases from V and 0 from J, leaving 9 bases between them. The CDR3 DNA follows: TGTGCCAGCAGCTTAACGGCCTCTAGCTCCTACGAGCAGTACTTC. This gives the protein CASSLTASSSYEQYF. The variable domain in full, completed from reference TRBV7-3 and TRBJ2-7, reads GAGVSQTPSNKVTEKGKYVELRCDPISGHTALYWYRQSLGQGPEFLIYFQGTGAADDSGLPNDRFFAVRPEGSVSTLKIQRTERGDSAVYLCASSLTASSSYEQYFGPGTRLTVT.

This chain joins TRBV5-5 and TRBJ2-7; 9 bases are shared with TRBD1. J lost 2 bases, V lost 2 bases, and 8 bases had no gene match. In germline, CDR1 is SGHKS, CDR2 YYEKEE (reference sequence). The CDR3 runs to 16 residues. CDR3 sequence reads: CASSFGTGRGAYEQYF. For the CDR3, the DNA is TGTGCCAGCAGCTTTGGGACAGGGAGAGGGGCCTACGAGCAGTACTTC.